This entry is about one TCR beta chain. The target of this receptor is not known. A clone one base away is much larger, so this may be a read error. The data belong to a study of T cells in Graves' hyperthyroidism and ophthalmopathy (dated by TCRdb to the late 2010s). Concerning the study at large: Peripheral blood was collected at initial diagnosis, before any treatment. To identify TCR V-J signatures that set the groups apart, the researchers used a discovery cohort of about a hundred patients, made up of under 50 with Graves' ophthalmopathy and about 59 with stable Graves' hyperthyroidism. In addition, the study compared T-cell repertoires in thyroid tissue and in blood from five or six Graves' hyperthyroidism patients. Following sampling, methimazole starting at 30 mg daily was given to hyperthyroidism patients, and high-dose intravenous methylprednisolone was given to ophthalmopathy patients. Whether ophthalmopathy could be predicted prospectively was tested in an independent validation cohort made up of about 20 hyperthyroidism patients plus 17 patients who later progressed to ophthalmopathy. The roughly 99 discovery patients were divided at random into training and test sets in a 7:3 ratio. The paper reports TCR Vbeta CDR3 sequencing of some 140 peripheral blood samples: 40 or so ophthalmopathy, roughly 80 hyperthyroidism and approximately 17 progressor patients.

Stable Graves' hyperthyroidism was defined as no progression to ophthalmopathy during 18 months of follow-up. Hyperthyroidism patients were newly diagnosed, had a disease duration of under 2 months, and were aged 18 to 65 years. The study excluded patients with uncontrolled infections, other autoimmune diseases, pregnancy or lactation. Clinical symptoms, serum thyroxine and TRAb, thyroid ultrasound, and orbital computed tomography formed the basis for the diagnoses. PBMCs were separated from around 9.1 ml of fresh peripheral blood using Ficoll-Paque density gradient centrifugation. Total RNA was extracted using Trizol reagent, and RNA quality was assessed on an Agilent 2100 Bioanalyzer. Study-level results and caveats: Most expanded thyroid clonotypes (frequency above 0.001) were also found in blood, which suggests that blood repertoires may mirror thyroid immune responses. In validation, progression to ophthalmopathy was predicted by the model with 65% to 71% sensitivity and roughly 72% specificity, a median of about 6.4 months before onset. A 13 V-J signature model separated ophthalmopathy from stable hyperthyroidism, with around 90% sensitivity and 81.08% specificity in cross-validation and 80%/75% in testing. Sample size was not statistically predetermined, and investigators were not blinded to group allocation.

Amplification of TCR beta CDR3 regions was carried out from RNA transcripts. The first round of RT-PCR for the TCR CDR3 was performed with the HTBI primer set and the Qiagen OneStep RT-PCR kit. Libraries were constructed in a second round of multiplex PCR, after which size selection and purification were carried out. Libraries were sequenced paired-end with 100 bp reads on an Illumina HiSeq2000. The paper's processing steps were these. Raw data were processed with SOAPnuke, discarding reads with adapters, uncalled bases, mean Phred below 15, or no exact constant-primer or identifier match. COPE v1.2.5 was used to merge the high-quality paired reads, and each unique nucleotide sequence was defined as a clonotype. Clonotypes were aligned to IMGT TRBV, TRBD and TRBJ reference segments using MiTCR v1.1. Analysis was restricted to V-J combinations with a frequency above 0.0001, which covered roughly 99% of repertoires. The TCS score was defined as the ratio of F50 (clonal expansion) to E x V (chaos), calculated using BLOSUM62-based TCRdist between CDR3 peptides within each V-J. Welch's t-statistics and random forest reduced around 510 V-J features to under 15, which were used in a naive Bayes classifier (R e1071). TCRdb's own reprocessing of the public reads used fastp at Q25 and MiXCR and kept productive beta chains. Each entry merges the rows of one CDR3 protein and shows their most common DNA and genes. These V and J calls rely on TCRdb rather than the paper's analysis. This sample holds over 550,000 distinct CDR3 sequences; approximately 15% were observed only once. The top ten clones comprise more than 15% of the sample.

The CDR3 covers 14 residues, taking in both the cysteine and the phenylalanine. Only the CDR3 DNA is retained, 42 bases long and in frame from the first base. What was sequenced was blood. The chain is encoded by TRBV12-3 or TRBV12-4 joined to TRBJ1-3, with the D segment identity uncertain. This TCR derives from a woman under 30 with Graves' hyperthyroidism. The CDR3 in this case is CATRFGDQGSTIYF. The nucleotide sequence is given as TGTGCGACCAGGTTCGGGGATCAAGGAAGCACCATATATTTT.